Presented here are 8 T cell receptor beta chains from one specimen sequenced in a study of cytotoxic CD8 clonotypes in ibrutinib-treated CLL. Here immunoSEQ multiplex PCR was the method, and the copy in TCRdb shows in-frame clones only, minus some. The table records 330,000 or so clones, 67% of them present only once. This specimen was PBMCs, taken after 36 months of ibrutinib treatment. Receptor source: a human donor with chronic lymphocytic leukemia.

A few counts support this clone. This sequence joins TRBV13 and TRBJ2-7; D uncertain. Germline CDR1 PRHDT, CDR2 FYEKMQ (reference sequence). Trimming left V 0 bases short and J 1 base short, with 4 bases between. The length of the CDR3 is 13 residues. The CDR3 coding sequence is TGTGCCAGCAGCTTAGGGGGTTCCTACGAGCAGTACTTC. It encodes CASSLGGSYEQYF.

This clone was observed a handful of times. This chain connects TRBV11-2 to TRBJ2-7; D perhaps matches TRBD2 (6 bases). V shed 5 bases and J shed 7 bases, with 30 bases lying between them. CDR1 is SGHAT, CDR2 FQNNGV, per germline. The length of the CDR3 is 18 residues. The CDR3, as DNA: TGTGCCAGCAGCCAAGCCGACCGGAGACTGCGGAGGGGTGGTGAGCAGTACTTC. Translated, it gives CASSQADRRLRRGGEQYF.

The DNA of the CDR3 is TGTGCCAGCAGCTTAGAAAGACAGGTTTTCTACGAGCAGTACTTC. As protein: CASSLERQVFYEQYF. The rearrangement joins TRBV7-6 to TRBJ2-7; D perhaps matches TRBD1 (6 bases). V lost 1 base and J 3 bases, leaving 13 bases between the germline ends. The CDR3 length is 15 residues. Per germline, CDR1 SGHVS and CDR2 FNYEAQ.

There are a few counts of this clone. This CDR3 reads CASSVGGSVNYGYTF. CDR3 DNA sequence: TGTGCCAGCAGCGTAGGAGGGTCAGTTAACTATGGCTACACCTTC. The chain is built from TRBV9 and TRBJ1-2, with no clear D. V was pared by 0 bases and J by 1 base, with 10 bases between. The germline V gene encodes CDR1 SGDLS and CDR2 YYNGEE. The CDR3 has 15 amino acids.

J is TRBJ2-5 and V is TRBV5-1, with D perhaps assigned TRBD1 or TRBD2 (5 bases each). Germline CDR1 SGHRS, CDR2 YFSETQ. The CDR3 consists of 14 residues. Trimming removed 4 bases at V and 2 bases at J, with 12 bases between. CDR3: CASSLGVGQETQYF. The CDR3 DNA follows: TGCGCCAGCAGCCTGGGGGTCGGGCAAGAGACCCAGTACTTC.

This clone came up a few times. The gene calls are TRBV5-1 and TRBJ2-7, with unresolved D. V gave up 2 bases and J gave up 0 bases, with 6 bases separating them. Germline V CDR1 and CDR2: SGHRS, YFSETQ. The CDR3 loop spans 13 amino acids. The CDR3 here is CASSFLGSYEQYF. In nucleotides, the CDR3 is TGCGCCAGCAGCTTTCTAGGCTCCTACGAGCAGTACTTC.

V usage is TRBV7-2 and J usage is TRBJ2-1, with D perhaps TRBD2 (6 bases). V gave up 6 bases and J gave up 4 bases, with 16 bases separating them. The CDR3 consists of 15 residues. CDR1 is SGHTA, CDR2 FQGNSA, per germline. The CDR3 nucleotides are TGTGCCAGCAGACGGGCTAGCGCACCTTACAATGAGCAGTTCTTC. This gives the protein CASRRASAPYNEQFF.

CDR3: CAGQTGENTEAFF. In nucleotides, the CDR3 is TGTGCCGGACAGACAGGAGAAAACACTGAAGCTTTCTTT. V is TRBV2 and J is TRBJ1-1; tentative D call: TRBD1 (6 bases). V was clipped by 11 bases and J by 2 bases, with 15 bases between them. This CDR3 has 13 residues. Germline lookup yields CDR1 SNHLY and CDR2 FYNNEI.